This T cell receptor (beta chain) emerged from a study of identical twins. The study's findings and limits: Twins' surplus sharing was weaker for beta out-of-frame sequences.

There are 16 residues in the CDR3. V lost 5 bases and J lost 2; bases outside the gene matches: 9. The germline V gene has CDR1 SEHNR and CDR2 FQNEAQ (reference sequence). Each CDR3 protein gets one entry after TCRdb re-called the 5' RACE reads with MiXCR. The data show about 660,000 distinct CDR3 sequences, less than 10% seen once. Worth noting for this clonotype: The antigen is not known.

These data were also filed under a second study, of yellow fever vaccine responses in identical twins.

The chain is built from TRBV7-9 and TRBJ2-3; TRBD1 matches 8 bases. The source is a woman between 18 and 29 years old in good health. Specimen: PBMCs. The DNA for the CDR3 is TGTGCCAGCAGCCCACAGACAGGGGTGCACACAGATACGCAGTATTTT. It codes for CASSPQTGVHTDTQYF. The full variable domain, with the rest looked up from reference TRBV7-9 and TRBJ2-3, is DTGVSQNPRHKITKRGQNVTFRCDPISEHNRLYWYRQTLGQGPEFLTYFQNEAQLEKSRLLSDRFSAERPKGSFSTLEIQRTEQGDSAMYLCASSPQTGVHTDTQYFGPGTRLTVL.